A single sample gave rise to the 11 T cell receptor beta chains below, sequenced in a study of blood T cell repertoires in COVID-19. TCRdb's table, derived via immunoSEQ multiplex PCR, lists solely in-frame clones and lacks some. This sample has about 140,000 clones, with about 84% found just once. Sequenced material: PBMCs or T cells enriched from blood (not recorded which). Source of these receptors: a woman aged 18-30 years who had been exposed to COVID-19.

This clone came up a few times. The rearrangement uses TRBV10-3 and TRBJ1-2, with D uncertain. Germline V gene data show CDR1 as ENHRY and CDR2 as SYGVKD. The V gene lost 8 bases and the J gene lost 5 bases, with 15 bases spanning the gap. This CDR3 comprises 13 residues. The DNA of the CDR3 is TGTGCCATCCAAGGAGGGCTCGGGTATGGCTACACCTTC. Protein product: CAIQGGLGYGYTF.

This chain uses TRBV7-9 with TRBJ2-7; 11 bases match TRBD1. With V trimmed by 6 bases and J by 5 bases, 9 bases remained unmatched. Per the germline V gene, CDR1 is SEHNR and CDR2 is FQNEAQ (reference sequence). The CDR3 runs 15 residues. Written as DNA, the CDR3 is TGTGCCAGCAGTTCCGGGACAGGGGGTGAGGACGAGCAGTACTTC. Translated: CASSSGTGGEDEQYF.

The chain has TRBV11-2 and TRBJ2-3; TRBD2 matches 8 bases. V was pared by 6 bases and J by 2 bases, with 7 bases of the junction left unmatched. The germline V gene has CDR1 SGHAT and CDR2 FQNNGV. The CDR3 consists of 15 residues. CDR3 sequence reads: CASRKAGAPTDTQYF. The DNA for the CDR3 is TGTGCCAGCAGGAAAGCGGGAGCGCCCACAGATACGCAGTATTTT. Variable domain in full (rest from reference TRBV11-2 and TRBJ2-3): EAGVAQSPRYKIIEKRQSVAFWCNPISGHATLYWYQQILGQGPKLLIQFQNNGVVDDSQLPKDRFSAERLKGVDSTLKIQPAKLEDSAVYLCASRKAGAPTDTQYFGPGTRLTVL.

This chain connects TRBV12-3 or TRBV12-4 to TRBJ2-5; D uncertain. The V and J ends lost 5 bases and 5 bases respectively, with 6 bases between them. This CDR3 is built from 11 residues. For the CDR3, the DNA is TGTGCCAGCAGTACTGTTGAGACCCAGTACTTC. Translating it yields CASSTVETQYF.

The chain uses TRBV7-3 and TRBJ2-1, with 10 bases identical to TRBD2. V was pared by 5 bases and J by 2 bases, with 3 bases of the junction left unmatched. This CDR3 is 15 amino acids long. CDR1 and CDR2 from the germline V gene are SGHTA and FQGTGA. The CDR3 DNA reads TGTGCCAGCAGCACTAGCGGGGTAGCCTACAATGAGCAGTTCTTC. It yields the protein CASSTSGVAYNEQFF.

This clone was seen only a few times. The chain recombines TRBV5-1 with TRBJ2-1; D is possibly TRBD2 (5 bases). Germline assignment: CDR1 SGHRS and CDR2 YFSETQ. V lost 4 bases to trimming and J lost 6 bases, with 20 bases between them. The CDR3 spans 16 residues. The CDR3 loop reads CASSPFRDLPGNEQFF. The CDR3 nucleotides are TGCGCCAGCAGCCCGTTTCGGGATTTACCAGGCAATGAGCAGTTCTTC.

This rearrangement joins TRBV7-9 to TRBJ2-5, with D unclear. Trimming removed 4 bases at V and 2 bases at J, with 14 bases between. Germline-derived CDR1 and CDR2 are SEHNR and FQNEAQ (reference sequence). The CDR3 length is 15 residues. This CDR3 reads CASSSLMWAQETQYF. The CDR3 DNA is TGTGCCAGCAGCTCCCTTATGTGGGCACAAGAGACCCAGTACTTC.

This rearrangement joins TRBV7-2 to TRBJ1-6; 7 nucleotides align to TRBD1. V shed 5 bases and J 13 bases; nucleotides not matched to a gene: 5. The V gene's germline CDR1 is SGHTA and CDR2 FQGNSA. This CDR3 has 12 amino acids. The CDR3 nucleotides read TGTGCCAGCAGCCAGGGGGGTTACCCCCTCCACTTT. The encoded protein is CASSQGGYPLHF.

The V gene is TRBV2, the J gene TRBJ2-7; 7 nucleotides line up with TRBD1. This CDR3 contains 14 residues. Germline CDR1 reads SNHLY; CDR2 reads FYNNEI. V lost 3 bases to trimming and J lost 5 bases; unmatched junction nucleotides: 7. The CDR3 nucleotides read TGTGCCAGCAGTGAGGCCACAGGGGTCCACGAGCAGTACTTC. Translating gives CASSEATGVHEQYF.

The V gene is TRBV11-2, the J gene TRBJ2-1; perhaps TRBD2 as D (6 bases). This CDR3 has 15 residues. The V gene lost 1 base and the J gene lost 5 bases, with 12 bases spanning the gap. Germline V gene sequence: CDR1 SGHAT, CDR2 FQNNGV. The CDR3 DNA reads TGTGCCAGCAGCTTAGCTTGGCGGGAAGACAATGAGCAGTTCTTC. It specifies CASSLAWREDNEQFF.

CDR3 DNA: TGTGCCAGCAGTTTTCATAGGGGTGAGCAGTTCTTC. It translates to CASSFHRGEQFF. The chain couples TRBV12-3 or TRBV12-4 to TRBJ2-1; maybe TRBD1 (5 bases). Trimming cost V 3 bases and J 9 bases, with 9 bases left between them. The CDR3 contains 12 residues.